A selection of T cell receptor beta chains follows, all from one sample in a study of CD8+ T cells in alopecia areata. The method was immunoSEQ multiplex PCR; TCRdb's version includes in-frame clones alone and lacks a portion of them. Of 110,000 to 150,000 clones in the sample, around 51% were seen once. This specimen consisted of CD4+ T cells sorted from blood, obtained at week 0. The receptors were sampled from a human donor with alopecia areata. Both conserved end residues are part of each CDR3. The order of the fields is CDR3 DNA, CDR3 protein, clone size, CDR3 length, J gene, V gene, D gene. The D gene is left open where the match is weak. Clone sizes are given selectively: once, few, many, or a class where the clone is expanded.

TGTGCCAGCACGGTGACAGAGAATGAGCAGTTCTTC,CASTVTENEQFF,.,12,TRBJ2-1,TRBV9,.
TGTGCCAGCAGCCAAGCGGAGGGGTTCTCCTACGAGCAGTACTTC,CASSQAEGFSYEQYF,.,15,TRBJ2-7,TRBV4-2,.
TGCAGCGTTGAGCCTCCACCCACCGGGGAGCTGTTTTTT,CSVEPPPTGELFF,few,13,TRBJ2-2,TRBV29-1,.
TGTGCCTGGAGCCCAGAGATGGACACTGAAGCTTTCTTT,CAWSPEMDTEAFF,few,13,TRBJ1-1,TRBV30,.
TGTGCCAGCAGCTCCAGACAGGGGCAAAACATTCAGTACTTC,CASSSRQGQNIQYF,.,14,TRBJ2-4,TRBV7-8,TRBD1
TGTGCCAGCAGTGCAGCGGGAGTTGGCTACAATGAGCAGTTCTTC,CASSAAGVGYNEQFF,.,15,TRBJ2-1,TRBV25-1,TRBD2
TGTGCCAGCAGTTACTCGGACAATGAGCAGTTCTTC,CASSYSDNEQFF,.,12,TRBJ2-1,TRBV6-6,.
TGTGCCAGCAGCTTGCTAGTCAGCTCCTACAATGAGCAGTTCTTC,CASSLLVSSYNEQFF,.,15,TRBJ2-1,TRBV5-4,.
TGCAGCGTTAACGACGGATACATTCAAGAGACCCAGTACTTC,CSVNDGYIQETQYF,.,14,TRBJ2-5,TRBV29-1,.
TGTGCCTGGAGTGTAACGGGAGGAGGCGAGACCCAGTACTTC,CAWSVTGGGETQYF,.,14,TRBJ2-5,TRBV30,TRBD2
TGTGCCAGCAGCCTAGGACAGGGGAGCTACGAGCAGTACTTC,CASSLGQGSYEQYF,few,14,TRBJ2-7,TRBV5-4,TRBD1
TGCGCCAGCAGCGGGGCGGGAGGGCCCCCCTACGAGCAGTACTTC,CASSGAGGPPYEQYF,.,15,TRBJ2-7,TRBV5-1,TRBD2
TGTGCCAGCAGCTTGGGGACATGGGGTCGGATAACCTACGAGCAGTACTTC,CASSLGTWGRITYEQYF,.,17,TRBJ2-7,TRBV5-6,.
TGTGCCAGCAGCTTAGGTTTAACAGCACGACCCGGGGAGCTGTTTTTT,CASSLGLTARPGELFF,few,16,TRBJ2-2,TRBV7-2,.
TGCGCCAGCAGCTTACAGCGGGAAGGAGGGAATGAGCAGTTCTTC,CASSLQREGGNEQFF,.,15,TRBJ2-1,TRBV5-1,TRBD2
TGCAGCGTTATTGAAAGCGGCAGCACCTACGAGCAGTACTTC,CSVIESGSTYEQYF,.,14,TRBJ2-7,TRBV29-1,.
TGCAGCGTTGTTTTCGGGACACCATCCTACGAGCAGTACTTC,CSVVFGTPSYEQYF,few,14,TRBJ2-7,TRBV29-1,.
TGTGCCAGCAGAACTTTCGGCCTAGCGGGGAGCATGAACACCGGGGAGCTGTTTTTT,CASRTFGLAGSMNTGELFF,.,19,TRBJ2-2,TRBV7-2,TRBD2
TGTGCCAGCTCCGGGGACAGAAATCAGCCCCAGCATTTT,CASSGDRNQPQHF,few,13,TRBJ1-5,TRBV18,TRBD1
TGTGCCAGCAGCGTTTCGGGACTAAACAATGAGCAGTTCTTC,CASSVSGLNNEQFF,.,14,TRBJ2-1,TRBV9,TRBD2
TGTGCCTGGACCCGAACAGGGTCCACGCTCTACGAGCAGTACTTC,CAWTRTGSTLYEQYF,.,15,TRBJ2-7,TRBV30,.
TGTGCCAGCAGCCTCCCCCCGGGACTAGCGTCGAATGAGCAGTTCTTC,CASSLPPGLASNEQFF,.,16,TRBJ2-1,TRBV7-9,TRBD2
TGTGCCAGCGGCGACCCGGGGCCTAATGAAAAACTGTTTTTT,CASGDPGPNEKLFF,.,14,TRBJ1-4,TRBV25-1,.
TGTGCCAGCAGCCTCTCGATAGGGGAAAAACTGTTTTTT,CASSLSIGEKLFF,.,13,TRBJ1-4,TRBV4-2,.
TGTGCCAGCAGCCAGGTCTCGTCTAGCGGGAGAGGACGGCCAGATACGCAGTATTTT,CASSQVSSSGRGRPDTQYF,few,19,TRBJ2-3,TRBV7-8,TRBD2
TGTGCCAGCAGTTACGGCCCGGGGGCTCAAGAGACCCAGTACTTC,CASSYGPGAQETQYF,.,15,TRBJ2-5,TRBV6-5,.
TGTGCTAGCAGCTCGCGCCGGGGGAGTTTGGAGACCCAGTACTTC,CASSSRRGSLETQYF,.,15,TRBJ2-5,TRBV7-7,.
TGCAGCGGACGGACTAGCGGGGATACGCAGTATTTT,CSGRTSGDTQYF,many,12,TRBJ2-3,TRBV29-1,TRBD2
TGCAGCGGTGAGGAGGGGTATGTTGAGCAGTTCTTC,CSGEEGYVEQFF,.,12,TRBJ2-1,TRBV29-1,.
TGTGCCTGGAGCTTGACAGTTGGGCCCCAGCATTTT,CAWSLTVGPQHF,.,12,TRBJ1-5,TRBV30,.
TGTGCCAGCAGCCAATGGGACAGGGACGCCTATGGCTACACCTTC,CASSQWDRDAYGYTF,.,15,TRBJ1-2,TRBV16,TRBD1
TGTGCCAGCAGTGACGAAGGTGGGGGCAAAAACATTCAGTACTTC,CASSDEGGGKNIQYF,.,15,TRBJ2-4,TRBV2,.
TGTGCCAGCAGTCCCCCGCCCTACGAGCAGTACTTC,CASSPPPYEQYF,.,12,TRBJ2-7,TRBV28,.
TGCAGTGCTTTTAGTGGGGATACGCAGTATTTT,CSAFSGDTQYF,.,11,TRBJ2-3,TRBV20-1,.
TGTGCCAGCAGCCCGGCCCCCGCGAGGACCCAGTACTTC,CASSPAPARTQYF,once,13,TRBJ2-5,TRBV7-3,.
TGCAGCGTTGCGGAAGCTTTCTTT,CSVAEAFF,.,8,TRBJ1-1,TRBV29-1,.
TGTGCCAGCAACTCAAACAGGGGGCGCCCCTACAATGAGCAGTTCTTC,CASNSNRGRPYNEQFF,.,16,TRBJ2-1,TRBV21-1,.
TGTGCCAGCAGCTTTAGCGGGAGTATTCTGGAGACCCAGTACTTC,CASSFSGSILETQYF,few,15,TRBJ2-5,TRBV13,TRBD2
TGTGCCACCAGCGGTTTCGGGAACTCTGGGGCCAACGTCCTGACTTTC,CATSGFGNSGANVLTF,.,16,TRBJ2-6,TRBV15,.
TGTGCCAGCAGCTTAAGTAACAGGGGCACAGATACGCAGTATTTT,CASSLSNRGTDTQYF,.,15,TRBJ2-3,TRBV7-3,.
TGCGCCAGCAGCTCGGGAGATCCCACAGATACGCAGTATTTT,CASSSGDPTDTQYF,.,14,TRBJ2-3,TRBV5-1,.
TGTGCCTGGACCCCTCCGCAGGGGGCCAACGTCCTGACTTTC,CAWTPPQGANVLTF,.,14,TRBJ2-6,TRBV30,.
TGTGCCAGCAGCGACTTTTATAGGGCCACTGAAGCTTTCTTT,CASSDFYRATEAFF,.,14,TRBJ1-1,TRBV2,.
TGTGCCAGCAGCTTTGATAAGGGTAGGAACAATGAGCAGTTCTTC,CASSFDKGRNNEQFF,.,15,TRBJ2-1,TRBV5-6,.
TGCAGCGTCGGGACTTCAGCGAACACCGGGGAGCTGTTTTTT,CSVGTSANTGELFF,.,14,TRBJ2-2,TRBV29-1,.